This T cell receptor (beta chain) was sequenced in a study of blood T cell repertoires in COVID-19. Cohorts were based on clinical histories the participants reported. The data were produced by immunoSEQ multiplex PCR, yet TCRdb's version contains in-frame clones alone and is incomplete. The top ten clones hold about 2.5% of a sample with fewer than 350,000 clones, roughly 91% of them seen once. Unmatched junction bases numbered 8, after V lost 4 bases and J lost 5 bases. The CDR3 totals 14 residues. Germline CDR1 and CDR2: SGHNT and YYREEE (reference sequence). The receptor was derived from a woman in her 40s with acute COVID-19. Input material: PBMCs or T cells enriched from blood (not recorded which). The genes are TRBV5-4 and TRBJ1-1, with 7 bases fitting TRBD1. CDR3 amino acids: CASSVDRAGTEAFF. As DNA, the CDR3 is TGTGCCAGCAGCGTTGACAGGGCAGGAACTGAAGCTTTCTTT.